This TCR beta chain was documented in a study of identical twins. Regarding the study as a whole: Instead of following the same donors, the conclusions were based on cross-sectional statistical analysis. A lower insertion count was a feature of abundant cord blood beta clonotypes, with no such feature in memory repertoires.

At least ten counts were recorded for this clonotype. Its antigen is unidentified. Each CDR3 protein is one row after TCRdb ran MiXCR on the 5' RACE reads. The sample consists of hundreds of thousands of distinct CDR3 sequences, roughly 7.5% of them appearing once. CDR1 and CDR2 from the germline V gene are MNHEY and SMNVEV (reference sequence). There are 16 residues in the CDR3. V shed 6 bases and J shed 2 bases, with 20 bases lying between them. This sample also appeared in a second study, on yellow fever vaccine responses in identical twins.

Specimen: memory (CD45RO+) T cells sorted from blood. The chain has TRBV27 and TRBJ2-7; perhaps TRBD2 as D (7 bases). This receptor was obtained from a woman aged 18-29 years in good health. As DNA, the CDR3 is TGTGCCAGCAGACCTGTTCGGTCGGGGGGCGCCTACGAGCAGTACTTC. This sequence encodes CASRPVRSGGAYEQYF.